One and the same sample provided the 10 T cell receptor beta chains below, sequenced in a study of T cells after yellow fever vaccination. TCRdb fed the 5' RACE reads into MiXCR, producing one record per CDR3 protein. Counted here are 150,000 to 200,000 distinct CDR3 sequences, about 6.2% occurring once; the ten biggest clones make up 2.9%. The sequencing here drew on CD4+ T cells sorted from PBMCs, taken on the day of the first yellow fever vaccination. These receptor sequences come from a man aged 18 to 29 who received the YFV17D yellow fever vaccine.

This clonotype showed up many times. This chain joins TRBV5-1 and TRBJ2-5; D perhaps matches TRBD2 (6 bases). Germline assignment: CDR1 SGHRS and CDR2 YFSETQ. The length of the CDR3 is 14 residues. V dropped 4 bases and J dropped 0 bases, with 10 bases sitting between them. The CDR3 nucleotides are TGCGCCAGCAGCGTCTCGGGGGACCAAGAGACCCAGTACTTC. It yields the protein CASSVSGDQETQYF.

This clonotype was found a few times. The V and J genes are TRBV5-1 and TRBJ2-1; the D is unclear. The CDR3 spans 15 residues. The germline V gene encodes CDR1 SGHRS and CDR2 YFSETQ. The germline V and J ends were trimmed by 1 base and 0 bases, with 8 bases remaining between them. The CDR3 protein is CASSLTESSYNEQFF. CDR3 coding DNA: TGCGCCAGCAGCTTGACAGAGAGCTCCTACAATGAGCAGTTCTTC.

This clonotype was counted many times. The rearrangement uses TRBV20-1 and TRBJ2-1; unclear D gene. Deletions cut 8 bases from V and 4 bases from J, with 12 bases between. The length of the CDR3 is 12 residues. Germline V lookup: CDR1 DFQATT, CDR2 SNEGSKA (reference sequence). CDR3 amino acids: CSWGKEYNEQFF. In nucleotides, the CDR3 is TGCAGTTGGGGAAAGGAATACAATGAGCAGTTCTTC.

There are many counts of this clonotype. This chain uses TRBV21-1 with TRBJ2-3. TRBV21-1 is marked as a pseudogene. The length of the CDR3 is 15 residues. As DNA, the CDR3 is TGTGCCAGCAGCATAGGAGACACCAGCACAGATACGCAGTATTTT. Translating gives CASSIGDTSTDTQYF.

This clonotype was recorded at least ten times. The chain uses TRBV7-9 and TRBJ2-1; 10 bases align to TRBD1. The CDR3 sequence is 15 residues long. CDR1 and CDR2 (germline): SEHNR, FQNEAQ (reference sequence). The V segment lost 4 bases and the J segment 2 bases; nucleotides outside the gene matches: 2. The CDR3 bases are TGTGCCAGCAGCTCTGGGACAGGGGCCTACAATGAGCAGTTCTTC. This encodes CASSSGTGAYNEQFF.

The chain couples TRBV20-1 to TRBJ1-5; the D gene is possibly TRBD1 (6 bases). V lost 4 bases and J 2 bases, leaving 9 bases between the germline ends. Germline CDR1 is DFQATT and CDR2 is SNEGSKA (reference sequence). This CDR3 is 13 amino acids long. The CDR3 DNA sequence: TGCAGTGCTAACAGGGACGGCAATCAGCCCCAGCATTTT. Protein product: CSANRDGNQPQHF.

In its sample, this clonotype was seen a few times. One end of the junction is discordant with germline, which a read error may explain. The chain employs TRBV5-6 and TRBJ2-1; D gene uncertain. The germline gives CDR1 SGHDT, CDR2 YYEEEE. The CDR3 covers 12 residues. The CDR3 bases are TGTGCCAGCAGCTTGGGCTACGATGAGCAGTTCTTC. Translation: CASSLGYDEQFF.

This clonotype was recorded many times. The J gene is TRBJ1-2, the V gene TRBV12-3 or TRBV12-4; the D gene is possibly TRBD1 (5 bases). CDR3 size: 14 residues. Deletions cut 3 bases from V and 2 bases from J, with 10 bases between. DNA of the CDR3: TGTGCCAGCAGTTTCGGCAGGGCAAACTATGGCTACACCTTC. Its translation is CASSFGRANYGYTF.

This clonotype was observed at least ten times. The genes are TRBV5-1 and TRBJ1-6; TRBD1 matches 7 bases. Unmatched junction bases numbered 8, after V lost 4 bases and J lost 7 bases. Per germline, CDR1 SGHRS and CDR2 YFSETQ. This CDR3 spans 15 amino acids. The CDR3 spells CASSPRTGLNSPLHF. The CDR3 nucleotides read TGCGCCAGCAGCCCACGGACAGGATTAAATTCACCCCTCCACTTT.

The sample holds many counts of this clonotype. The chain employs TRBV7-8 and TRBJ1-4; 10 bases match TRBD1. The CDR3 is 15 residues long. Germline values: CDR1 SGHVS, CDR2 FQNEAQ. V shed 5 bases and J 3 bases; nucleotides not matched to a gene: 3. CDR3 loop: CASSRQGAANEKLFF. The DNA for the CDR3 is TGTGCCAGCAGCCGACAGGGGGCGGCTAATGAAAAACTGTTTTTT.